This paragraph covers one T cell receptor (beta chain) sequence. The CDR3 loop spans 15 amino acids. Trimming took off 1 base at V and 6 bases at J, with 13 bases between the two ends. CDR1 is SGHTA and CDR2 is FQGNSA in the germline V gene. Clones were read by immunoSEQ multiplex PCR, and TCRdb kept only the in-frame ones, dropping some. The sample contains 70,000 or so clones, about 88% of which appear only once. This sample was taken from a study of PD-L1 blockade in urothelial cancer. Across the study: Blood analysis occurred 3 weeks (second dose) and 6 weeks after treatment start. Blood samples had a median of roughly 140,000 T cells, 75,000 to 90,000 unique TCRs, and clonality roughly 0.073.

This receptor was obtained from a man in his sixties with urothelial cancer. This chain joins TRBV7-2 and TRBJ1-5, with unresolved D. Sequences were derived from PBMCs, sampled around atezolizumab (anti-PD-L1) treatment. In DNA, the CDR3 is TGTGCCAGCAGCTTAGGGAGCAGTTCCCTTCAGCCCCAGCATTTT. Its translation is CASSLGSSSLQPQHF. Full variable domain (remainder filled in from reference TRBV7-2 and TRBJ1-5): GAGVSQSPSNKVTEKGKDVELRCDPISGHTALYWYRQSLGQGLEFLIYFQGNSAPDKSGLPSDRFSAERTGGSVSTLTIQRTQQEDSAVYLCASSLGSSSLQPQHFGDGTRLSIL.